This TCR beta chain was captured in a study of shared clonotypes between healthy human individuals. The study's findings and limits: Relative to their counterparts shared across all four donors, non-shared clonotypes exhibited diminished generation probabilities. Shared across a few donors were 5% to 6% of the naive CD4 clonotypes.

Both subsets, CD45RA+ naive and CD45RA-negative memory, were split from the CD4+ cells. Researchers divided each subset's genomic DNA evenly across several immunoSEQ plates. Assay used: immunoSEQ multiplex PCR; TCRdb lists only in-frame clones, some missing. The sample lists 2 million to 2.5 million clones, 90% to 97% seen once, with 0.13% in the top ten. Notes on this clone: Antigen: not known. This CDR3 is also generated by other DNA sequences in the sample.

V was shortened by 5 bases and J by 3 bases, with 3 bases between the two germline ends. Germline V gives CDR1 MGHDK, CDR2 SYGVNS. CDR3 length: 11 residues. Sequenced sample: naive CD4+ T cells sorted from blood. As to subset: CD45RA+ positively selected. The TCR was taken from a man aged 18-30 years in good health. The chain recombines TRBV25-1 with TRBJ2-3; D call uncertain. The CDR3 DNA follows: TGTGCCAGCAGTTATACAGATACGCAGTATTTT. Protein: CASSYTDTQYF.